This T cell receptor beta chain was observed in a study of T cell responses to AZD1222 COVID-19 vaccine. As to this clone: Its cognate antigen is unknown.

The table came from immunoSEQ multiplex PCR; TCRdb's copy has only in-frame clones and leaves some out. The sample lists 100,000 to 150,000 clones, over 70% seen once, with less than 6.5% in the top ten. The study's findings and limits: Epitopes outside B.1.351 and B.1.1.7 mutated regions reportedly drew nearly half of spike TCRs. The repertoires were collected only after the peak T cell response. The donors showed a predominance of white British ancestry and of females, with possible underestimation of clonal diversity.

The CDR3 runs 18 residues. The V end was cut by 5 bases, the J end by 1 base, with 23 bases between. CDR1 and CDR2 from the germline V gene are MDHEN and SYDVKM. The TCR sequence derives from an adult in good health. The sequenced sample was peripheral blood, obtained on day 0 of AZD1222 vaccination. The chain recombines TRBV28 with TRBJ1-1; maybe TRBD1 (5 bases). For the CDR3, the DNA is TGTGCCAGCAGTCCACCCACCGGGGGGGGTTGGAGGAACACTGAAGCTTTCTTT. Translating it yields CASSPPTGGGWRNTEAFF. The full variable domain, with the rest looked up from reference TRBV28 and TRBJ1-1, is DVKVTQSSRYLVKRTGEKVFLECVQDMDHENMFWYRQDPGLGLRLIYFSYDVKMKEKGDIPEGYSVSREKKERFSLILESASTNQTSMYLCASSPPTGGGWRNTEAFFGQGTRLTVV.